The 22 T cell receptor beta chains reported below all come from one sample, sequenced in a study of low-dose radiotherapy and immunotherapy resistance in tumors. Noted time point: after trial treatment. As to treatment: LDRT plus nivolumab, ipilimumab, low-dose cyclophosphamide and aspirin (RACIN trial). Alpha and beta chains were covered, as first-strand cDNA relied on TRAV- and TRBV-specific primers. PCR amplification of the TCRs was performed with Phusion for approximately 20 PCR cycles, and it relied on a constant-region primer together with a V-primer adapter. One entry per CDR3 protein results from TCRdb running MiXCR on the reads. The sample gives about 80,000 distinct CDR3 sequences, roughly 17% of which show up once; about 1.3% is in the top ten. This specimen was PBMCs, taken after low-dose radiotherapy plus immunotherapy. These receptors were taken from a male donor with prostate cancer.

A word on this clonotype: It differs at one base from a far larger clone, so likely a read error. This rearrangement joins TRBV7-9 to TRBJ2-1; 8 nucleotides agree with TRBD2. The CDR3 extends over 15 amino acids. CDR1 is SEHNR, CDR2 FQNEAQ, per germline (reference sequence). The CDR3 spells CTSSLEAGEYNEQFF. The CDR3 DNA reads TGTACCAGCAGCTTAGAAGCGGGGGAGTACAATGAGCAGTTCTTC.

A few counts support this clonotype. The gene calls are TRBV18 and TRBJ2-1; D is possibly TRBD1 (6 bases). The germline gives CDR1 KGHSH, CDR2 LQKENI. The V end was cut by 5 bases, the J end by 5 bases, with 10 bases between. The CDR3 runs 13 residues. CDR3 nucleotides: TGTGCCAGCTCAGACAGGAGAAACAATGAGCAGTTCTTC. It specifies CASSDRRNNEQFF.

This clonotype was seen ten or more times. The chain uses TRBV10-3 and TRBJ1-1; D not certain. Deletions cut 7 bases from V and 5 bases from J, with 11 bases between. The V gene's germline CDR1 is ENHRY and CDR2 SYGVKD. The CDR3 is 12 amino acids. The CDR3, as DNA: TGTGCCATCATGGGGTTCGGGACTGAAGCTTTCTTT. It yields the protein CAIMGFGTEAFF.

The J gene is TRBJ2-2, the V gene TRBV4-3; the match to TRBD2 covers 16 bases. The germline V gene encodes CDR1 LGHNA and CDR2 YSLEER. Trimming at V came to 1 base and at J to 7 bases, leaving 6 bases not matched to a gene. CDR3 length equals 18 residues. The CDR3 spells CASSQGGLAGGPIGELFF. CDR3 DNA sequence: TGCGCCAGCAGCCAAGGGGGACTAGCGGGGGGGCCGATCGGGGAGCTGTTTTTT.

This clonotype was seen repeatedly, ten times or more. CDR3 protein: CASSLGQFSNQPQHF. CDR3 nucleotide sequence: TGTGCCAGCAGCCTTGGACAGTTTAGCAATCAGCCCCAGCATTTT. The gene calls are TRBV7-9 and TRBJ1-5; D possibly corresponds to TRBD1 (6 bases). Germline values: CDR1 SEHNR, CDR2 FQNEAQ (reference sequence). Between the trimmed V and J ends, which lost 5 bases and 0 bases, there was a span of 11 bases. The CDR3 extends over 15 amino acids.

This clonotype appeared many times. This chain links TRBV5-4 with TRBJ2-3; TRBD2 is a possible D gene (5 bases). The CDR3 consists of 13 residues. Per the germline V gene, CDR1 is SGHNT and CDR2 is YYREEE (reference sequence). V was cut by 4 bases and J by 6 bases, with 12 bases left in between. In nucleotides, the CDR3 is TGTGCCAGCAGCCAGGACTTCGGGGATACGCAGTATTTT. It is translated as CASSQDFGDTQYF.

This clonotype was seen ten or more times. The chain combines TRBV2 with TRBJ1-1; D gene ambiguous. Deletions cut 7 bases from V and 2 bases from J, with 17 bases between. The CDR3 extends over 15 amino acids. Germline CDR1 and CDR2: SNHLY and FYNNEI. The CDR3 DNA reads TGTGCCAGCACCTTTTCTTCAGCGGATAACACTGAAGCTTTCTTT. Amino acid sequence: CASTFSSADNTEAFF. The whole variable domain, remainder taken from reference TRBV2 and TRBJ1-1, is EPEVTQTPSHQVTQMGQEVILRCVPISNHLYFYWYRQILGQKVEFLVSFYNNEISEKSEIFDDQFSVERPDGSNFTLKIRSTKLEDSAMYFCASTFSSADNTEAFFGQGTRLTVV.

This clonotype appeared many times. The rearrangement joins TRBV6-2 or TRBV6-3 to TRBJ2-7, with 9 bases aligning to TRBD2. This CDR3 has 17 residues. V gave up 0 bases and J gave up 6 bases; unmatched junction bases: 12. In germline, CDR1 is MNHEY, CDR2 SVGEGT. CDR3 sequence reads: CASSYSIVTTAGGEQYF. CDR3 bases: TGTGCCAGCAGTTACTCGATAGTAACTACAGCGGGAGGCGAGCAGTACTTC.

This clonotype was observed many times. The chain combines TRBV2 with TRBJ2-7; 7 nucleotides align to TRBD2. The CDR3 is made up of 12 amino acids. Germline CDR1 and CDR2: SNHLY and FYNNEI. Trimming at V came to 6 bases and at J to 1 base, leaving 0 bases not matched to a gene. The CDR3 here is CASRGLSYEQYF. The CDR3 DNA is TGTGCCAGCAGGGGACTATCCTACGAGCAGTACTTC.

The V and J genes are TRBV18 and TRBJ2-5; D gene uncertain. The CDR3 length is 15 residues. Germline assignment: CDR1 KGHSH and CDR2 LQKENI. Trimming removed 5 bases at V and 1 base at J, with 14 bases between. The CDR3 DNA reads TGTGCCAGCTCAGGGCAGCAACTGCCCCAAGAGACCCAGTACTTC. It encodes CASSGQQLPQETQYF.

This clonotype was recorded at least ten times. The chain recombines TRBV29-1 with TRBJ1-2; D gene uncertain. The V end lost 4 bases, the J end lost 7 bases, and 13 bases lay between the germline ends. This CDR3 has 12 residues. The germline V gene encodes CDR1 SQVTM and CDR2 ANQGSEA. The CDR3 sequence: CSVAGSRSGYTF. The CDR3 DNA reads TGCAGCGTTGCCGGGTCCCGGAGTGGCTACACCTTC.

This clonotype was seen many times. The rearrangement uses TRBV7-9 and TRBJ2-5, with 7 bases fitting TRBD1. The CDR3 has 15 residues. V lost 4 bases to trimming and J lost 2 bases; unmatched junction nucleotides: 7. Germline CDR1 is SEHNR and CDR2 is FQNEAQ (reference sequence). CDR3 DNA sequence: TGTGCCAGCAGCTCCTGGGACAGAGAACAAGAGACCCAGTACTTC. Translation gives CASSSWDREQETQYF.

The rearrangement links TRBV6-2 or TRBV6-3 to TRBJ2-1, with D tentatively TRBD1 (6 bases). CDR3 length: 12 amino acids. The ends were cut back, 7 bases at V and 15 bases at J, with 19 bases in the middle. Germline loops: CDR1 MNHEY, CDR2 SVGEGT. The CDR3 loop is CASNDRPGHSFF. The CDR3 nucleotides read TGTGCCAGCAATGACCGTCCGGGACACTCGTTCTTC.

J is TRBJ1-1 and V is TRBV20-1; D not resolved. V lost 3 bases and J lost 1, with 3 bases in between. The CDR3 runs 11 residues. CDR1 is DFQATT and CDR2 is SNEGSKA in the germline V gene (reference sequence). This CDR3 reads CSARKNTEAFF. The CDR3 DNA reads TGCAGTGCTAGGAAGAACACTGAAGCTTTCTTT.

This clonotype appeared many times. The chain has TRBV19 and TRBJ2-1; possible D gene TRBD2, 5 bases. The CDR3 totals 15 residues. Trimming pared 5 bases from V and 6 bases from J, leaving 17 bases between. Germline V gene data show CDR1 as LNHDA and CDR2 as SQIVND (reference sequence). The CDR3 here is CASSPPGRVANEQFF. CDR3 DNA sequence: TGTGCCAGTAGTCCGCCCGGGCGGGTTGCCAATGAGCAGTTCTTC.

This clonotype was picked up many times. CDR3 protein: CSAKTSGSSYEQYF. The CDR3 region has the DNA TGCAGTGCCAAGACTAGCGGTAGTTCCTACGAGCAGTACTTC. The chain couples TRBV20-1 to TRBJ2-7; the match to TRBD2 covers 9 bases. Germline CDR1 DFQATT, CDR2 SNEGSKA (reference sequence). The CDR3 has 14 amino acids. Trimming cost V 6 bases and J 1 base; bases outside gene matches: 7.

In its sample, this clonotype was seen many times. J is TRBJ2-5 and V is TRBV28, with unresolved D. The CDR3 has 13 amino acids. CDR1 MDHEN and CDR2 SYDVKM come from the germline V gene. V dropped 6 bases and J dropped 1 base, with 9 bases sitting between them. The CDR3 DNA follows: TGTGCCAGCAGACAACGGATCCAAGAGACCCAGTACTTC. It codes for CASRQRIQETQYF.

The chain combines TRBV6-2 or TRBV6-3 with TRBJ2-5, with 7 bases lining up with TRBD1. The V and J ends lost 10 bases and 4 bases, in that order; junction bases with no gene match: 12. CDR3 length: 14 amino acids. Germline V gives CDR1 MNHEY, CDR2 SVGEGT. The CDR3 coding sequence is TGTGCCACCTCACCCGGGACAGCCTCAGAGACCCAGTACTTC. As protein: CATSPGTASETQYF.

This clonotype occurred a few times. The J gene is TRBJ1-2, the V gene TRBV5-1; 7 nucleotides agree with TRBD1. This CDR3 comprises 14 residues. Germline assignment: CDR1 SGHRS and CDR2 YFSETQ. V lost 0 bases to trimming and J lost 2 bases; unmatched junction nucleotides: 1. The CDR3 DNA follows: TGCGCCAGCAGCTTGGGACAGGGAAACTATGGCTACACCTTC. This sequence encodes CASSLGQGNYGYTF.

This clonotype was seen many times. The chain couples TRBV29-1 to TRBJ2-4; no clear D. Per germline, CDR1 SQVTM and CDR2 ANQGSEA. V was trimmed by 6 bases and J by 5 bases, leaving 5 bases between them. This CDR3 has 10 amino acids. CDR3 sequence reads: CSVVENIQYF. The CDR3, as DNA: TGCAGCGTAGTGGAAAACATTCAGTACTTC.

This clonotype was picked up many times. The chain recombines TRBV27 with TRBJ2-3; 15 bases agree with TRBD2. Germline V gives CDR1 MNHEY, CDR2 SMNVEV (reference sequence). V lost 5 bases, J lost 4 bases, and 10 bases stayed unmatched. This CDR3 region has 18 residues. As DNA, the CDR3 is TGTGCCAGCAGTCCCTCGCTCGGACTAGCGGGAGGGGCAGATACGCAGTATTTT. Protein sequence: CASSPSLGLAGGADTQYF.

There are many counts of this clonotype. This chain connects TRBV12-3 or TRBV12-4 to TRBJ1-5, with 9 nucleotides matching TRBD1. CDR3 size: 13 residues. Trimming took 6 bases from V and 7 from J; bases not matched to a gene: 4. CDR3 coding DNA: TGTGCCAGCAGAGCCACAGGGGGCCAGCCCCAGCATTTT. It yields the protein CASRATGGQPQHF.